The source of this T cell receptor beta chain is a study of Graves' ophthalmopathy and Graves' hyperthyroidism. In the study overall: Ahead of any treatment, peripheral blood was obtained at the initial diagnosis.

TCR beta CDR3 regions were amplified from RNA transcripts. Second-round multiplex PCR followed a first-round RT-PCR using HTBI primers. TCRdb ran MiXCR on the multiplex PCR reads and lists one entry per CDR3 protein. The table lists approximately 700,000 distinct CDR3 sequences, roughly two fifths of them singletons. Only a few counts were recorded for this clonotype. As yet, its antigen is unknown. Germline V CDR1 and CDR2: SEHNR, FQNEAQ (reference sequence). Trimming pared 1 base from V and 3 bases from J, leaving 10 bases between. This CDR3 spans 14 amino acids. Findings of the study overall: A roughly 80% specificity and roughly 90% sensitivity were achieved by a 13-signature model that separated ophthalmopathy from stable hyperthyroidism. The model predicted progression of ophthalmopathy with a sensitivity of around 70%, and its specificity was about 72%.

Orbital computed tomography, thyroid ultrasound, TRAb, serum thyroxine and clinical symptoms formed the basis of diagnosis. The TCR originated in an adult man with Graves' ophthalmopathy. Material: peripheral blood. J is TRBJ2-7 and V is TRBV7-9; no clear D. CDR3 bases: TGTGCCAGCAGCTTAGACAGCAGAAACTACGAGCAGTACTTC. It codes for CASSLDSRNYEQYF.